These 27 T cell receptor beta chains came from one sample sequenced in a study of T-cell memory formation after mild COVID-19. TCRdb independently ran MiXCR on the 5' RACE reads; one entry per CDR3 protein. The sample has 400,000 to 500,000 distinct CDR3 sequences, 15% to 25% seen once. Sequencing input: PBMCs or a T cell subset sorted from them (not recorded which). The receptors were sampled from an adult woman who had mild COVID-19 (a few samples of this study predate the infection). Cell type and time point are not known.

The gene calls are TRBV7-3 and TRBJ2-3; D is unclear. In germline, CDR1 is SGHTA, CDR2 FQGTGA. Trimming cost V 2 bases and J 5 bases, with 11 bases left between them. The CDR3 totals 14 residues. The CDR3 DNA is TGTGCCAGCAGCTTAGGTGTCAGGAAAGATACGCAGTATTTT. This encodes CASSLGVRKDTQYF.

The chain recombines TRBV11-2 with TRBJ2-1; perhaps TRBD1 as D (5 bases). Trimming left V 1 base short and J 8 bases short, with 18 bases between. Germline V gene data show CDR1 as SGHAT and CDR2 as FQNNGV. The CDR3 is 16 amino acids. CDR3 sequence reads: CASSLGDSPSIDEQFF. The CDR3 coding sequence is TGTGCCAGCAGCTTAGGAGACAGCCCGTCTATCGATGAGCAGTTCTTC.

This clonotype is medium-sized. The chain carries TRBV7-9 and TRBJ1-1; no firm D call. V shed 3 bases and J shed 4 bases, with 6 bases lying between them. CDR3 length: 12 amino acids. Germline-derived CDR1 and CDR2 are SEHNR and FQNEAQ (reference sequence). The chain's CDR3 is CASSFPGTEAFF. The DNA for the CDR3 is TGTGCCAGCAGCTTTCCTGGCACTGAAGCTTTCTTT.

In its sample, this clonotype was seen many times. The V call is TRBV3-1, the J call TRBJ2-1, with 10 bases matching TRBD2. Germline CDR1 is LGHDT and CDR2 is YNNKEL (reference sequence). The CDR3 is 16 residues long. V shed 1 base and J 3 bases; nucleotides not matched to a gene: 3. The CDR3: CASSQVSGGVYNEQFF. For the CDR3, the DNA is TGTGCCAGCAGCCAAGTAAGCGGGGGGGTCTACAATGAGCAGTTCTTC.

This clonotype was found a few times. In DNA, the CDR3 is TGTGCCAGCAGACGGACAGGGGACTACGAGCAGTACTTC. Translating it yields CASRRTGDYEQYF. The rearrangement uses TRBV27 and TRBJ2-7; 9 nucleotides align to TRBD1. Germline loops: CDR1 MNHEY, CDR2 SMNVEV (reference sequence). There are 13 residues in the CDR3. V shed 6 bases, J shed 3 bases, and the junction held 3 bases outside the gene matches.

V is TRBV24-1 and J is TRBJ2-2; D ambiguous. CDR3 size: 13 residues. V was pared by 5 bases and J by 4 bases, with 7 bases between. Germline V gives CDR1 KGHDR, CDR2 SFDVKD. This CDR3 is CATSGVITGELFF. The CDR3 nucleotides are TGTGCCACCAGTGGGGTCATCACCGGGGAGCTGTTTTTT.

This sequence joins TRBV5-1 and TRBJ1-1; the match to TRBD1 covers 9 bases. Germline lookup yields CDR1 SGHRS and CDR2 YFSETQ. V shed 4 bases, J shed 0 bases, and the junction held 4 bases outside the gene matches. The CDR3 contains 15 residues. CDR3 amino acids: CASSVQGALNTEAFF. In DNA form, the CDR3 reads TGCGCCAGCAGCGTACAGGGGGCACTGAACACTGAAGCTTTCTTT.

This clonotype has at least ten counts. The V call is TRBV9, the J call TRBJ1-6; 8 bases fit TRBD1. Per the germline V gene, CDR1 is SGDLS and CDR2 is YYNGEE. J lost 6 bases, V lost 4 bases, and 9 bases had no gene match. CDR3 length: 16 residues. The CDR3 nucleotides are TGTGCCAGCAGCCCAAGGACAGGGCAGGGTAATTCACCCCTCCACTTT. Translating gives CASSPRTGQGNSPLHF. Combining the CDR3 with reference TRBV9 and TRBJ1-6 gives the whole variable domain DSGVTQTPKHLITATGQRVTLRCSPRSGDLSVYWYQQSLDQGLQFLIQYYNGEERAKGNILERFSAQQFPDLHSELNLSSLELGDSALYFCASSPRTGQGNSPLHFGNGTRLTVT.

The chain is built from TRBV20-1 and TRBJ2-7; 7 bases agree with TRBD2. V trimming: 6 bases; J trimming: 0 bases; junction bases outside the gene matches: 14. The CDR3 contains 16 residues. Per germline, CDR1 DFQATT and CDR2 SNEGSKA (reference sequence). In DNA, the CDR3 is TGCAGTGCCTCACGCCTGGCTAGCGGCTTCTCCTACGAGCAGTACTTC. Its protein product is CSASRLASGFSYEQYF.

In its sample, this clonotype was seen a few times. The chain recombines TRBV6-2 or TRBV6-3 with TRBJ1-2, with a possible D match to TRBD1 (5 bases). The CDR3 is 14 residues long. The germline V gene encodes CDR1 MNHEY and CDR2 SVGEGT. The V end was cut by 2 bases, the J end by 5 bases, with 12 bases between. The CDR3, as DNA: TGTGCCAGCAGTTACGGGACGCCGCCTTATGGCTACACCTTC. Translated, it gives CASSYGTPPYGYTF.

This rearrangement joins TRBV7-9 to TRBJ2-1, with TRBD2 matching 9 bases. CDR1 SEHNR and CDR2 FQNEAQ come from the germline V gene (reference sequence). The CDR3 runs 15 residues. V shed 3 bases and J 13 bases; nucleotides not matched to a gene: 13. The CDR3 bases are TGTGCCAGCAGCTTGGGGGAACTAGCGGGCCGAAACCAGTTCTTC. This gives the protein CASSLGELAGRNQFF.

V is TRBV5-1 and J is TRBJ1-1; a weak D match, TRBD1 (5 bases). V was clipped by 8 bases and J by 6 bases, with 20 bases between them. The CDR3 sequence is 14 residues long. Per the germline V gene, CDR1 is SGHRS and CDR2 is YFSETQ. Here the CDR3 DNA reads TGCGCCAGTAGAAGTCAGGGTAGGGTTTCTGAAGCTTTCTTT. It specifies CASRSQGRVSEAFF.

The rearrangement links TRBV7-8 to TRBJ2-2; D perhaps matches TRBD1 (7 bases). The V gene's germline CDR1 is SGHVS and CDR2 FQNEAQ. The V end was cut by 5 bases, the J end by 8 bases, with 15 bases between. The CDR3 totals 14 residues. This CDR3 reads CASSAVRGEGELFF. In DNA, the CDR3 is TGTGCCAGCAGCGCTGTCAGGGGGGAAGGGGAGCTGTTTTTT.

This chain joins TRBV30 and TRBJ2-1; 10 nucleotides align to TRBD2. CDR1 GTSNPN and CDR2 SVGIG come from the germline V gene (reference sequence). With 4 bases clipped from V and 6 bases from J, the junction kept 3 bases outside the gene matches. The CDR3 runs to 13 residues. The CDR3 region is CAWKREGINEQFF. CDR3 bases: TGTGCCTGGAAGCGGGAGGGTATCAATGAGCAGTTCTTC.

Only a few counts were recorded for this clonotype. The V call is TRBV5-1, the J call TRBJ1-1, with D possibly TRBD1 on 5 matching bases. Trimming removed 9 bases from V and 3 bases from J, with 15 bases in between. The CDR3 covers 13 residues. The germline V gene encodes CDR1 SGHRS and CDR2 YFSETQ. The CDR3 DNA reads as TGCGCCACCAGAGGGGATGGGGACACTGAAGCTTTCTTT. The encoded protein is CATRGDGDTEAFF.

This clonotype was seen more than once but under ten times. CDR3 loop: CSARDYTGGTEAFF. In nucleotides, the CDR3 is TGCAGTGCTAGAGACTATACAGGGGGCACTGAAGCTTTCTTT. The rearrangement links TRBV20-1 to TRBJ1-1; 8 nucleotides align to TRBD1. The germline CDR1 and CDR2 sequences are DFQATT and SNEGSKA (reference sequence). The CDR3 extends over 14 amino acids. Trimming cost V 0 bases and J 4 bases; bases outside gene matches: 4.

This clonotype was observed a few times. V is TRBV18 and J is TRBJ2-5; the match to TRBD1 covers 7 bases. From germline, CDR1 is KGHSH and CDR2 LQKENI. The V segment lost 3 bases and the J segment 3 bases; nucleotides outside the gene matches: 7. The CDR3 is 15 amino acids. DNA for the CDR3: TGTGCCAGCTCACCCGCGACAGGGTTGGAAGAGACCCAGTACTTC. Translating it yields CASSPATGLEETQYF.

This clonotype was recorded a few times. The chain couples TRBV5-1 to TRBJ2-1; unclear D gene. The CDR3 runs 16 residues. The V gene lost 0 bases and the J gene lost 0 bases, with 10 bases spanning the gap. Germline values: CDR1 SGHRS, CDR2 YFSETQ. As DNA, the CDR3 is TGCGCCAGCAGCTTGGAGACCGGGCTCTCCTACAATGAGCAGTTCTTC. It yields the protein CASSLETGLSYNEQFF.

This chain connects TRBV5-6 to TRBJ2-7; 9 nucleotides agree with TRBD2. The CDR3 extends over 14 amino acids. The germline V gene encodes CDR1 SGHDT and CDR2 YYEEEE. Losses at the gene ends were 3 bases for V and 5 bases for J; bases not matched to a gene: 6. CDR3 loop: CASSWGTSFDEQYF. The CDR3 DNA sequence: TGTGCCAGCAGCTGGGGGACTAGCTTCGACGAGCAGTACTTC.

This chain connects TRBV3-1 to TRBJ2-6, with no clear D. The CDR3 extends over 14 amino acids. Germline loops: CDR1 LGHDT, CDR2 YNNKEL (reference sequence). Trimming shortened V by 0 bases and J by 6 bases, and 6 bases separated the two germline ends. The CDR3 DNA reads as TGTGCCAGCAGCCAAGATATAGTGGCCAACGTCCTGACTTTC. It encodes CASSQDIVANVLTF.

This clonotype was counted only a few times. The CDR3 DNA sequence: TGTGCCAGCTCGGGACAGGGTAAAGTTAATGAGCAGTTCTTC. Translating gives CASSGQGKVNEQFF. This rearrangement joins TRBV18 to TRBJ2-1; 9 bases agree with TRBD1. V was pared by 6 bases and J by 7 bases, with 7 bases of the junction left unmatched. CDR3 length equals 14 residues. In germline, CDR1 is KGHSH, CDR2 LQKENI.

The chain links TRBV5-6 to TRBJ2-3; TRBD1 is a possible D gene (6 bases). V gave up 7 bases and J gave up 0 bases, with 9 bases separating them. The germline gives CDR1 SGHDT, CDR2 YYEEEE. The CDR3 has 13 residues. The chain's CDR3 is CASGGWSTDTQYF. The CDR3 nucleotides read TGTGCCAGCGGGGGCTGGAGCACAGATACGCAGTATTTT.

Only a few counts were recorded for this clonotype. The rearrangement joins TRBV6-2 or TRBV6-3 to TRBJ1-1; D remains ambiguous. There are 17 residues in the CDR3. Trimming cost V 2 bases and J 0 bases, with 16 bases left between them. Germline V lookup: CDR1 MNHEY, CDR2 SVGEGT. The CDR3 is CASSYTPGSGMNTEAFF. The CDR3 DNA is TGTGCCAGCAGTTACACCCCGGGAAGTGGAATGAACACTGAAGCTTTCTTT.

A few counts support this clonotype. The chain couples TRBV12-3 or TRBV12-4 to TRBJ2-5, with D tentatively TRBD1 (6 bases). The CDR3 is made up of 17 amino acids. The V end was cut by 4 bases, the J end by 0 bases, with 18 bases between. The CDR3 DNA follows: TGTGCCAGCAGTTCCGGCAGGACAGCCAGGTACCAAGAGACCCAGTACTTC. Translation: CASSSGRTARYQETQYF.

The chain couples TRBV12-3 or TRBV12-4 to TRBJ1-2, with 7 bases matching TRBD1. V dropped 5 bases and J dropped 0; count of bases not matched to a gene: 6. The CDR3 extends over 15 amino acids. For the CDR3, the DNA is TGTGCCAGCAGTCGCGGGACAGCGACTAACTATGGCTACACCTTC. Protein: CASSRGTATNYGYTF.

CDR3 protein: CSVGRVPNEKLFF. The CDR3 region has the DNA TGCAGCGTTGGCAGGGTGCCTAATGAAAAACTGTTTTTT. The chain links TRBV29-1 to TRBJ1-4, with D perhaps matching TRBD1 (5 bases). Germline V gene data show CDR1 as SQVTM and CDR2 as ANQGSEA. V was clipped by 4 bases and J by 3 bases, with 9 bases between them. The CDR3 sequence is 13 residues long.

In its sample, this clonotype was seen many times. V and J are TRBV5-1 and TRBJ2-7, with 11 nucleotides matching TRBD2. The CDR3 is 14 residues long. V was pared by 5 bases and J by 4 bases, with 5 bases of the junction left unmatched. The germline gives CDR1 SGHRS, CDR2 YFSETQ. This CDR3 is CASSPGLADYEQYF. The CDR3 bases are TGCGCCAGCAGTCCGGGACTAGCGGATTACGAGCAGTACTTC.